This TCR beta chain was identified during a study of shared clonotypes between healthy human individuals. In the naive CD8 group, cells lacked CD45RO and were positively selected for CCR7, so terminally differentiated effector memory CD45RA+ cells were left out. The CDR3 is 14 amino acids. Trimming cost V 1 base and J 4 bases; bases outside gene matches: 6. The germline V gene has CDR1 GTSNPN and CDR2 SVGIG (reference sequence). TCRdb's copy holds only in-frame clones and misses some; the assay was immunoSEQ multiplex PCR. The sample yields around 600,000 clones, about 98% seen once. The chain has TRBV30 and TRBJ2-5; 7 bases map to TRBD1. Sequencing was carried out using naive CD8+ T cells sorted from blood. The sequence came from a man aged 30 to 45 in good health. The CDR3 sequence: CAWSAGQWGETQYF. CDR3 bases: TGTGCCTGGAGTGCGGGACAGTGGGGAGAGACCCAGTACTTC.